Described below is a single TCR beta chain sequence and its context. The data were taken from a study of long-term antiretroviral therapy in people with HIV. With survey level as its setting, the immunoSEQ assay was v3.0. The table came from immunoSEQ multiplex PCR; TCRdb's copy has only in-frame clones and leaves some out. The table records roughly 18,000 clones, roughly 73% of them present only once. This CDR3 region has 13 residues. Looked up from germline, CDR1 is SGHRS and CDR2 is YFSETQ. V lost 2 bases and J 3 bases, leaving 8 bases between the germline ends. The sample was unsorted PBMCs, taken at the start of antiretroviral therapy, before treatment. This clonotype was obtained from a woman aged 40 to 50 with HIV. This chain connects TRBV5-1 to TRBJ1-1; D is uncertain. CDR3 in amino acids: CASSFKFDTEAFF. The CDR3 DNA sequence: TGCGCCAGCAGCTTTAAATTTGACACTGAAGCTTTCTTT. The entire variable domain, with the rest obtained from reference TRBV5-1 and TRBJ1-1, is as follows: KAGVTQTPRYLIKTRGQQVTLSCSPISGHRSVSWYQQTPGQGLQFLFEYFSETQRNKGNFPGRFSGRQFSNSRSEMNVSTLELGDSALYLCASSFKFDTEAFFGQGTRLTVV.